This T cell receptor (beta chain) was recorded in a study of blood T cell repertoires in COVID-19. Study overall: PBMCs, B-cell-depleted T cells, or T cells were the source of the cDNA or gDNA that made up the material.

In the original analysis: Cell counts per sample came from amplifying reference gene primers. This table comes from immunoSEQ multiplex PCR, and its TCRdb copy is limited to in-frame clones, with some not included. The V and J calls and clone size are taken from that table; D and trimming were inferred from the DNA. Here the sample spans under 40,000 clones, about nine tenths being singletons. This TCR derives from an elderly man with active COVID-19. Source material: peripheral blood.

CDR3 nucleotide sequence: TGCGCCAGCAGCCGGAGGTCCGCAGCAACTAATGAAAAACTGTTTTTT. It specifies CASSRRSAATNEKLFF. This rearrangement joins TRBV4-3 to TRBJ1-4; no firm D call. This CDR3 contains 16 residues. The V end lost 4 bases, the J end lost 0 bases, and 12 bases lay between the germline ends. Germline loops: CDR1 LGHNA, CDR2 YSLEER.